The rows below give T cell receptor beta chains drawn from one sample of a study of post-analysis software for immune sequencing data. MiXCR was run by TCRdb on the PCR reads, yielding one entry per CDR3 protein. The table lists around 400,000 distinct CDR3 sequences, less than 35% of them singletons. Material: blood. These receptors came from a girl aged 10-17 years with multiple sclerosis. Each CDR3 is given with its conserved first and last residue. D genes are given only for firm matches. A clone size is listed for some rows: how often the clone was seen (once, few, many), or a class if it is expanded.

clone size,J gene,V gene,D gene,CDR3 DNA,CDR3 protein
NA,TRBJ1-5,TRBV7-9,NA,TGTGCCAGCAGCTCCGGGCCCGACTCCAATCAGCCCCAGCATTTT,CASSSGPDSNQPQHF
NA,TRBJ2-1,TRBV25-1,NA,TGTGCCAGCAGTGAATCCGGGACCCGGGCCCACAATGAGCAGTTCTTC,CASSESGTRAHNEQFF
NA,TRBJ1-5,TRBV3-1,NA,TGTGCCAGCAGCCAAGGGGGCAGACAGCCCCAGCATTTT,CASSQGGRQPQHF
NA,TRBJ2-3,TRBV16,TRBD1,TGTGCCAGCACCCAAACGACAGGGCCAAAGCAGTATTTT,CASTQTTGPKQYF
NA,TRBJ1-1,TRBV7-3,TRBD1,TGTGCCAGCAGCTCCGGACAGGCGCGTGAAGCTTTCTTT,CASSSGQAREAFF
NA,TRBJ1-4,TRBV6-5,NA,TGTGCCAGCAGGCCGGGACAACGAAATGAAAAACTGTTTTTT,CASRPGQRNEKLFF
NA,TRBJ2-7,TRBV5-1,TRBD1,TGCGCCAGCAGCTTGTTGGGGGACAGGGGACCCTACGAGCAGTACTTC,CASSLLGDRGPYEQYF
many,TRBJ2-4,TRBV2,TRBD2,TGTGCCAGCAGTGGACGGGGGGGCTCCAGCATTCAGTACTTC,CASSGRGGSSIQYF
NA,TRBJ2-3,TRBV4-1,NA,TGCGCCAGCAGCCAAGAGGGGGTAGCTAGCACAGATACGCAGTATTTT,CASSQEGVASTDTQYF
NA,TRBJ1-6,TRBV5-5,NA,TGTGCCAGCAGCTCCCTCGGGGGCGCCTCACCCCTCCACTTT,CASSSLGGASPLHF
few,TRBJ2-7,TRBV20-1,NA,TGCAGTGCTAGAGCCTTACCGGGACCCTCCTACGAGCAGTACTTC,CSARALPGPSYEQYF
NA,TRBJ2-5,TRBV7-2,TRBD1,TGTGCCAGCAGCCTGACAGGGGGCGACGGGGAGACCCAGTACTTC,CASSLTGGDGETQYF
NA,TRBJ2-7,TRBV4-2,TRBD2,TGTGCCAGCAGCCCCACTAGCGGGAGCTCCTACGAGCAGTGCTTC,CASSPTSGSSYEQCF
few,TRBJ2-1,TRBV24-1,NA,TGTGCCACCTTGGGGGGCAACAATGAGCAGTTCTTC,CATLGGNNEQFF
few,TRBJ2-6,TRBV7-2,NA,TGTGCCAGCAGCTTAGGTGGCTGGCCAGCCTACTCCTCTGGGGCCAACGTCCTGACTTTC,CASSLGGWPAYSSGANVLTF
NA,TRBJ1-2,TRBV20-1,NA,TGCAGTGCTAGAGGAGACGGAGGTGGCTACACCTTC,CSARGDGGGYTF
NA,TRBJ2-6,TRBV19,NA,TGTGCCAGTACCAACGACCCTACTGGGGCCAACGTCCCGACTTTC,CASTNDPTGANVPTF
NA,TRBJ2-5,TRBV18,TRBD1,TGTGCCAGCTCTCCACCGGGACAGGGGTCAAGGGAGACCCAGTACTTC,CASSPPGQGSRETQYF
NA,TRBJ2-1,TRBV2,NA,TGTGCCAGCAGCGGACGCCGGGGGCGCTTTGAAGCGCGCAATGAGCAGTTCTTC,CASSGRRGRFEARNEQFF
NA,TRBJ2-5,TRBV20-1,NA,TGCAGTGCTTCTAACTATGGGGCCCAAGAGACCCAGTACTTC,CSASNYGAQETQYF
NA,TRBJ1-5,TRBV6-5,NA,TGTGCCAGCAGTTACCGTCGGGGGACTCAGGGCAATCAGCCCCAGCATTTT,CASSYRRGTQGNQPQHF
NA,TRBJ2-1,TRBV9,NA,TGTGCCAGCAGCGTAGGGACTCTAACTTGGGACAATGAGCAGTTCTTC,CASSVGTLTWDNEQFF
NA,TRBJ2-2,TRBV10-3,NA,TGTGCCATCAGCCTCGGACAGCTAAACACCGGGGAGCTGTTTTTT,CAISLGQLNTGELFF
NA,TRBJ1-4,TRBV5-1,NA,TGCGCCAGCAGCTTGGCGGAAACAAATGAAAAACTGTTTTTT,CASSLAETNEKLFF
few,TRBJ2-1,TRBV6-2/TRBV6-3,NA,TGTGCCAGCAGTTACAGACAACGGAATGAGCAGTTCTTC,CASSYRQRNEQFF
few,TRBJ1-1,TRBV5-1,TRBD1,TGCGCCAGCAGCTCCGGACAGGGCGCTGAAGCTTTCTTT,CASSSGQGAEAFF